Shown below are 10 T cell receptor beta chains from a single sample sequenced in a study of shared clonotypes between healthy human individuals (TCRdb year 2020). The library was produced with the immunoSEQ multiplex PCR assay. This immuneACCESS table, as held by TCRdb, lists in-frame sequences with V and J called but not all clones. Of the missing ones, under half trace to an unresolved V gene in checked studies; the others have no known cause. The sample includes millions of clones, with approximately 90% observed a single time. The biggest ten clones account for around 0.14% of the sample. The specimen sequenced was naive CD4+ T cells sorted from blood. This specimen's cell subset or site label, interpreted: CD45RA+ positively selected. The receptors here all came from a man between 18 and 35 years old in good health.

The V gene is TRBV9, the J gene TRBJ2-2; no clear D gene. The CDR3 contains 17 residues. Between the trimmed V and J ends, which lost 0 bases and 0 bases, there was a span of 12 bases. Germline assignment: CDR1 SGDLS and CDR2 YYNGEE. The CDR3 nucleotides read TGTGCCAGCAGCGTAGCTACCTCTCCGGCGAACACCGGGGAGCTGTTTTTT. Its protein product is CASSVATSPANTGELFF.

The chain has TRBV7-2 and TRBJ2-1; 8 bases are shared with TRBD2. Germline lookup yields CDR1 SGHTA and CDR2 FQGNSA. The J segment lost 7 bases and the V segment lost 2 bases, leaving 7 bases of the junction unmatched. The CDR3 totals 15 residues. This chain's CDR3 is CASSLPTGGGNEQFF. In DNA form, the CDR3 reads TGTGCCAGCAGCTTACCGACGGGCGGGGGGAATGAGCAGTTCTTC.

This chain joins TRBV2 and TRBJ2-6; D is undetermined. The CDR3 spans 18 residues. CDR1 and CDR2 from the germline V gene are SNHLY and FYNNEI. Trimming pared 5 bases from V and 5 bases from J, leaving 22 bases between. For the CDR3, the DNA is TGTGCCAGCAGTACAGTGGGTTCGATACAAAGTCGGGCCAACGTCCTGACTTTC. As protein: CASSTVGSIQSRANVLTF.

The V gene is TRBV7-2, the J gene TRBJ1-2; 9 nucleotides match TRBD1. Trimming cost V 5 bases and J 7 bases; bases outside gene matches: 5. The CDR3 has 13 residues. The germline V gene encodes CDR1 SGHTA and CDR2 FQGNSA. The CDR3 region is CASSLRQGGGYTF. The CDR3 DNA reads as TGTGCCAGCAGCCTCCGACAGGGGGGTGGCTACACCTTC. Filled out from reference TRBV7-2 and TRBJ1-2, the complete variable domain reads GAGVSQSPSNKVTEKGKDVELRCDPISGHTALYWYRQSLGQGLEFLIYFQGNSAPDKSGLPSDRFSAERTGGSVSTLTIQRTQQEDSAVYLCASSLRQGGGYTFGSGTRLTVV.

V usage is TRBV27 and J usage is TRBJ2-7; D is possibly TRBD1 (5 bases). Germline lookup yields CDR1 MNHEY and CDR2 SMNVEV (reference sequence). V gave up 8 bases and J gave up 2 bases, with 19 bases separating them. CDR3 length: 15 amino acids. CDR3 region: CASLSPGFCPYEQYF. The DNA of the CDR3 is TGTGCCAGCCTATCTCCAGGGTTCTGCCCCTACGAGCAGTACTTC.

This sequence joins TRBV7-3 and TRBJ1-3; D not resolved. This CDR3 is 13 amino acids long. Between the trimmed V and J ends, which lost 4 bases and 6 bases, there was a span of 10 bases. Germline loops: CDR1 SGHTA, CDR2 FQGTGA. The CDR3 reads CASSSNRENTIYF. CDR3 sequence (DNA): TGTGCCAGCAGCTCAAACAGAGAAAACACCATATATTTT.

This clone appeared once. The chain uses TRBV7-6 and TRBJ1-4; D possibly corresponds to TRBD1 (5 bases). The CDR3 consists of 15 residues. CDR1 SGHVS and CDR2 FNYEAQ come from the germline V gene. V was shortened by 4 bases and J by 8 bases, with 17 bases between the two germline ends. CDR3 nucleotides: TGTGCCAGCAGCTCCCAGACAGAGTGGGGGGAAAAACTGTTTTTT. This translates into CASSSQTEWGEKLFF.

The CDR3 region is CASSLLGGLVNEQFF. CDR3 sequence (DNA): TGTGCCAGCAGCTTGTTAGGGGGGTTGGTCAATGAGCAGTTCTTC. The genes are TRBV7-9 and TRBJ2-1, with D perhaps given as TRBD1 or TRBD2 (6 bases each). The V gene's germline CDR1 is SEHNR and CDR2 FQNEAQ (reference sequence). Trimming pared 3 bases from V and 6 bases from J, leaving 15 bases between. The CDR3 extends over 15 amino acids.

The chain combines TRBV6-5 with TRBJ1-2; D is ambiguous. This CDR3 is 13 amino acids long. The ends were cut back, 6 bases at V and 8 bases at J, with 16 bases in the middle. Germline V gives CDR1 MNHEY, CDR2 SVGAGI. The CDR3 nucleotides are TGTGCCAGCAGGCGTTCCCTTAGAGACGGCTACACCTTC. It is translated as CASRRSLRDGYTF.

In its sample, this clone was seen once. The J gene is TRBJ1-5, the V gene TRBV18, with D unresolved. V shed 1 base and J shed 2 bases, with 6 bases lying between them. The CDR3 is made up of 14 amino acids. Germline V gene sequence: CDR1 KGHSH, CDR2 LQKENI. The CDR3 DNA reads TGTGCCAGCTCACCACTCTCTCGCAATCAGCCCCAGCATTTT. Translating gives CASSPLSRNQPQHF.